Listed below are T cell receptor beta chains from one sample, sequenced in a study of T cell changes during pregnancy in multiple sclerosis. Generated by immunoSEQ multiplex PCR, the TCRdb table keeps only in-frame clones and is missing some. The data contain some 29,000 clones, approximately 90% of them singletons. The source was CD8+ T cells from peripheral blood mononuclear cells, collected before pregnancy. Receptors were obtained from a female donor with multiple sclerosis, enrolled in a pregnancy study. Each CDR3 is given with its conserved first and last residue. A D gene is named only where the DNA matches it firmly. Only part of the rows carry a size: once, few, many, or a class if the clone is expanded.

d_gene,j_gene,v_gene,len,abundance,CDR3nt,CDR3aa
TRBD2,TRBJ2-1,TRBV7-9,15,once,TGTGCCAGCAGCTTGGGGCTAGCGGGAATTCTTGAGCAGTTCTTC,CASSLGLAGILEQFF
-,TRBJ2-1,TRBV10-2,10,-,TGCGCCAGCAGTGACGATGAGCAGTTCTTC,CASSDDEQFF
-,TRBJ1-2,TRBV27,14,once,TGTGCCAGCAGCGACACCTCTGTGCTGGCTGGCTACACCTTC,CASSDTSVLAGYTF
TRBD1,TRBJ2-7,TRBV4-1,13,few,TGCGCCAGCAGCCAAACTCAGGGGGTCGAGCAGTACTTC,CASSQTQGVEQYF
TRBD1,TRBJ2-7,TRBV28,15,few,TGTGCCAGCAGTTTCCCCCCGGACAGGGTACACGAGCAGTACTTC,CASSFPPDRVHEQYF
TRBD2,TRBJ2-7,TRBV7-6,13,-,TGTGCCAGCAGCTTGAGCGGGACCTACGAGCAGTACTTC,CASSLSGTYEQYF
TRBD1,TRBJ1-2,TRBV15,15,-,TGTGCCACCAGCAGAGGGACAGGGGGCAGCTATGGCTACACCTTC,CATSRGTGGSYGYTF
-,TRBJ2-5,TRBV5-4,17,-,TGTGCCAGCAGCTTGCTGTCATCTCTAGTCCCAGCCGAGACCCAGTACTTC,CASSLLSSLVPAETQYF
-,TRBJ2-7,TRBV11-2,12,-,TGTGCCAGCAGCCAGCGGGCCTACGAGCAGTACTTC,CASSQRAYEQYF
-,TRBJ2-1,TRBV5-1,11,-,TGCGCCAGCAGCTCCCCCTATGAGCAGTTCTTC,CASSSPYEQFF
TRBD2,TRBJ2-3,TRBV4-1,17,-,TGCGCCAGCAGCCAAGATCGGGGAGGGAGTGACACAGATACGCAGTATTTT,CASSQDRGGSDTDTQYF
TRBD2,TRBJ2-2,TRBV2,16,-,TGTGCCAGCAGTGATCTAGCGGGAGGTCTTACCGGGGAGCTGTTTTTT,CASSDLAGGLTGELFF
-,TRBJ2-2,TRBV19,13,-,TGTGCCAGTAGCCCCCTAGCCTACGGGGAGCTGTTTTTT,CASSPLAYGELFF
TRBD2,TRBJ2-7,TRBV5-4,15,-,TGTGCCAGCAGCTTGGGTGCGGGAGAGGCCTACGAGCAGTACTTC,CASSLGAGEAYEQYF
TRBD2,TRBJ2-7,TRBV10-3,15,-,TGTGCCATCAGTGAGACTAGCGGTATCTCCTACGAGCAGTACTTC,CAISETSGISYEQYF
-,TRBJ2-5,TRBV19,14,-,TGTGCCAGTAGTATAGGGTTCGGGCAAGAGACCCAGTACTTC,CASSIGFGQETQYF
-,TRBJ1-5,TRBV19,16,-,TGTGCCAGTAGTATAGCAGGGCACGATAGCAATCAGCCCCAGCATTTT,CASSIAGHDSNQPQHF
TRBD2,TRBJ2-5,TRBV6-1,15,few,TGTGCCAGCAGTGAAGCAGCGGGAATGCAAGAGACCCAGTACTTC,CASSEAAGMQETQYF
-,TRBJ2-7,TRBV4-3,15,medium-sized,TGCGCCAGCAGCCAAGATCGGGAAGCGCTCTGGGAGCAGTACTTC,CASSQDREALWEQYF
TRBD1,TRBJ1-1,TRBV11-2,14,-,TGTGCCAGCAGCTTGTGGGACAGGGCCCTTGGGGCTTTCTTT,CASSLWDRALGAFF
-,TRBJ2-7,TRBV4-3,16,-,TGCGCCAGCAGCCAAGATCTATCAACTCGTTCCTACGAGCAGTACTTC,CASSQDLSTRSYEQYF
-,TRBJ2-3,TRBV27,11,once,TGTGCCAGCATCTTAACAGATACGCAGTATTTT,CASILTDTQYF
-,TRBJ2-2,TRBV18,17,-,TGTGCCAGCTCACCGCCTATGGGGACTTTGAACACCGGGGAGCTGTTTTTT,CASSPPMGTLNTGELFF
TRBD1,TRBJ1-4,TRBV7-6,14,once,TGTGCCAGCAGCTCACACCCCAGGGGGGTTAAACTGTTTTTT,CASSSHPRGVKLFF
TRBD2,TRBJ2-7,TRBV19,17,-,TGTGCCAGTAGTATAGATCATACGGGAGGTCCGTCGGGCGAGCAGTACTTC,CASSIDHTGGPSGEQYF
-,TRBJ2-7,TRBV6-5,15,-,TGTGCCAGCAGTTACTCGTACGAGGGTTCCTACGAGCAGTACTTC,CASSYSYEGSYEQYF
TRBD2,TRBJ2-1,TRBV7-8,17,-,TGTGCCAGCAGCTCCGGGACTAGCGGGAGTCATCTCAATGAGCAGTTCTTC,CASSSGTSGSHLNEQFF
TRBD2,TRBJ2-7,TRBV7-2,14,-,TGTGCCAGCAGCTTAGGACTAGCGGACTACGAGCAGTACTTC,CASSLGLADYEQYF
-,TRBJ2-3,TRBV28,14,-,TGTGCCAGCAGTTTTACGCAGGGGGGAGATACGCAGTATTTT,CASSFTQGGDTQYF
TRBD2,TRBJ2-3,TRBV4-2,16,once,TGTGCCAGCAGCCAAGATCTGGGACTAGCGGGAGATACGCAGTATTTT,CASSQDLGLAGDTQYF
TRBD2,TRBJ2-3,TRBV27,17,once,TGTGCCAGCAGTTTATCAGCCCTAGCGGGAAAAACAGATACGCAGTATTTT,CASSLSALAGKTDTQYF
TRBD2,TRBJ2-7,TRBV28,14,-,TGTGCCAGCCTCCGTGAGCGGGAGGTGGGCGAGCAGTACTTC,CASLREREVGEQYF
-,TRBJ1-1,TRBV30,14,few,TGTGCCTGGAGTGTGGACAGCATGAACACTGAAGCTTTCTTT,CAWSVDSMNTEAFF